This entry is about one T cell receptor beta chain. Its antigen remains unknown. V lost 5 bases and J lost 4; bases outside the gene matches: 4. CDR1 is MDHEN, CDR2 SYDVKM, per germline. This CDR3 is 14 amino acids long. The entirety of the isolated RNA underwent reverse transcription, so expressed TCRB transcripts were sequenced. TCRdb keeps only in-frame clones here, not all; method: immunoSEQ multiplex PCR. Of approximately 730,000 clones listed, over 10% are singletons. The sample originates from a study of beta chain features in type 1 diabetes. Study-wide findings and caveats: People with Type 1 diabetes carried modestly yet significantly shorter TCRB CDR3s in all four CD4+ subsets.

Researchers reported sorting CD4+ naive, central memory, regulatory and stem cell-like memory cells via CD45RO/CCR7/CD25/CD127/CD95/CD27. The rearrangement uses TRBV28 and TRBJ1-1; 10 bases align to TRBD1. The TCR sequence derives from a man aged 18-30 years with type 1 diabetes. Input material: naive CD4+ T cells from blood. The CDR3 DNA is TGTGCCAGCAGTACGGGACAGGGGTTCACTGAAGCTTTCTTT. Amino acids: CASSTGQGFTEAFF. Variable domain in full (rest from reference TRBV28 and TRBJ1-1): DVKVTQSSRYLVKRTGEKVFLECVQDMDHENMFWYRQDPGLGLRLIYFSYDVKMKEKGDIPEGYSVSREKKERFSLILESASTNQTSMYLCASSTGQGFTEAFFGQGTRLTVV.